Listed below are T cell receptor beta chains from one sample, sequenced in a study of shared clonotypes between healthy human individuals. TCRdb keeps only in-frame clones here, not all; method: immunoSEQ multiplex PCR. The table has around 510,000 clones, approximately 94% seen once. Sequencing was performed on naive CD4+ T cells sorted from blood. The receptors derive from a young woman in good health. Each CDR3 is given with its conserved first and last residue. Fields, in order: V gene, clone size, D gene, J gene, CDR3 DNA, CDR3 protein. A D gene is named only where the DNA matches it firmly. For some rows the clone size is stated as once, few or many, or as a class when expanded; others skip it.

V gene: TRBV7-3; clone size: once; D gene: TRBD2; J gene: TRBJ2-1; CDR3 DNA: TGTGCCAGCAGCTTAACGAGGGTAGCGGGAGTTTCTTACAATGAGCAGTTCTTC; CDR3 protein: CASSLTRVAGVSYNEQFF
V gene: TRBV6-5; clone size: .; D gene: .; J gene: TRBJ2-7; CDR3 DNA: TGTGCCAGCAGTTCCCCGGGACGGAGCTCCTACGAGCAGTACTTC; CDR3 protein: CASSSPGRSSYEQYF
V gene: TRBV7-9; clone size: .; D gene: .; J gene: TRBJ1-1; CDR3 DNA: TGTGCCAGCAACATTCCCGCAGGGCCCACTGAAGCTTTCTTT; CDR3 protein: CASNIPAGPTEAFF
V gene: TRBV27; clone size: .; D gene: .; J gene: TRBJ2-2; CDR3 DNA: TGTGCCAGCTGTCAGACACCTGACGCCGGGGAGCTGTTTTTT; CDR3 protein: CASCQTPDAGELFF
V gene: TRBV19; clone size: .; D gene: .; J gene: TRBJ1-5; CDR3 DNA: TGTGCCAGCTGGGCCGGGCGGGGAAGGGAAAATCAGCCCCAGCATTTT; CDR3 protein: CASWAGRGRENQPQHF
V gene: TRBV2; clone size: .; D gene: .; J gene: TRBJ2-7; CDR3 DNA: TGTGCCAGCAGTGAAGTGTGGGGGCCTGGGCAGCAGTACTTC; CDR3 protein: CASSEVWGPGQQYF
V gene: TRBV10-3; clone size: .; D gene: TRBD1; J gene: TRBJ2-7; CDR3 DNA: TGTGCCATCAGTCCCGGACAGGGGAGCTACGAGCAGTACTTC; CDR3 protein: CAISPGQGSYEQYF
V gene: TRBV28; clone size: .; D gene: .; J gene: TRBJ2-6; CDR3 DNA: TGTGCCAGCGTACAGGGCCTAAGCTCTGGGGCCAACGTCCTGACTTTC; CDR3 protein: CASVQGLSSGANVLTF
V gene: TRBV7-9; clone size: .; D gene: .; J gene: TRBJ2-1; CDR3 DNA: TGTGCCAGCAGCTTAAGGAGAGTTCCCCTCAATGAGCAGTTCTTC; CDR3 protein: CASSLRRVPLNEQFF
V gene: TRBV10-1; clone size: .; D gene: .; J gene: TRBJ2-7; CDR3 DNA: TGCGCCAGCAGTGTTCTGGGTCTGACCTACGAGCAGTACTTC; CDR3 protein: CASSVLGLTYEQYF
V gene: TRBV4-2; clone size: .; D gene: .; J gene: TRBJ2-2; CDR3 DNA: TGTGCCAGCAGCCAAATCGGGACTCACTTGACCGGGGAGCTGTTTTTT; CDR3 protein: CASSQIGTHLTGELFF
V gene: TRBV19; clone size: .; D gene: .; J gene: TRBJ1-1; CDR3 DNA: TGTGCCAGTACCCTCCTCGCGGGGGTTTCGAACACTGAAGCTTTCTTT; CDR3 protein: CASTLLAGVSNTEAFF
V gene: TRBV19; clone size: once; D gene: .; J gene: TRBJ2-7; CDR3 DNA: TGTGCCAGTAGTTCTAACTGGATCCGGAGGCCCTACGAGCAGTACTTC; CDR3 protein: CASSSNWIRRPYEQYF
V gene: TRBV2; clone size: .; D gene: .; J gene: TRBJ2-1; CDR3 DNA: TGTGCCAGCGAGGGGTTCGGCAATGAGCAGTTCTTC; CDR3 protein: CASEGFGNEQFF
V gene: TRBV19; clone size: .; D gene: .; J gene: TRBJ2-6; CDR3 DNA: TGTGCCAGCAGCGTTGTCTCTGGGGCCAACGTCCTGACTTTC; CDR3 protein: CASSVVSGANVLTF
V gene: TRBV11-2; clone size: .; D gene: TRBD1; J gene: TRBJ1-4; CDR3 DNA: TGTGCCAGCAGCTTCATCAAAAGGGACAGGGGACGGCGCGAAAAACTGTTTTTT; CDR3 protein: CASSFIKRDRGRREKLFF
V gene: TRBV27; clone size: .; D gene: TRBD2; J gene: TRBJ2-1; CDR3 DNA: TGTGCCAGCAGTGAACTAGCGGGAAACTCCTACAATGAGCAGTTCTTC; CDR3 protein: CASSELAGNSYNEQFF
V gene: TRBV19; clone size: .; D gene: TRBD2; J gene: TRBJ2-7; CDR3 DNA: TGTGCCAGTAGTATGGGACTAGCGGGAGGAGAGCAGTACTTC; CDR3 protein: CASSMGLAGGEQYF
V gene: TRBV4-1; clone size: .; D gene: TRBD1; J gene: TRBJ1-1; CDR3 DNA: TGCGCCAGCAGCCACCTTAACAGGGGGTGGACTGAAGCTTTCTTT; CDR3 protein: CASSHLNRGWTEAFF
V gene: TRBV18; clone size: .; D gene: .; J gene: TRBJ1-5; CDR3 DNA: TGTGCCAGCTCACTCAGGGACGAACAGCCCCAGCATTTT; CDR3 protein: CASSLRDEQPQHF